A selection of T cell receptor beta chains follows, all from one sample in a study of human T cells and chemical hapten exposure. TCRdb ran MiXCR on the RACE reads and lists one entry per CDR3 protein. This sample has 60,000 to 80,000 distinct CDR3 sequences; 32% occur once, and the top ten carry about 9%. This sample comprised whole blood, obtained in connection with sensitization to the hapten diphenylcyclopropenone (DPC). The receptors derive from a man in his forties or fifties with alopecia areata. Some clones in this sample may be carry-over from other donors' samples. The CDR3 runs from the conserved cysteine through the conserved F or W. The order of the fields is clone size, D gene, J gene, V gene, CDR3 protein, CDR3 DNA. A D gene is named only where the DNA matches it firmly. For some rows the clone size is stated as once, few or many, or as a class when expanded; others skip it.

few,.,TRBJ1-5,TRBV15,CATSREGGSNQPQHF,TGTGCCACCAGCAGAGAGGGAGGGAGCAATCAGCCCCAGCATTTT
few,.,TRBJ1-3,TRBV3-1,CASSSQGTGNTIYF,TGTGCCAGCAGTTCACAGGGAACTGGAAACACCATATATTTT
.,TRBD2,TRBJ2-3,TRBV4-1,CASSQPTSGRAKDTQYF,TGCGCCAGCAGCCAGCCGACTAGCGGGAGGGCTAAAGATACGCAGTATTTT
.,TRBD1,TRBJ1-2,TRBV27,CASRGRQGANYGYTF,TGTGCCAGCAGGGGGAGACAGGGGGCGAACTATGGCTACACCTTC
few,TRBD2,TRBJ2-3,TRBV27,CASSPGLAGGADTQYF,TGTGCCAGCAGTCCAGGGCTAGCGGGAGGGGCGGATACGCAGTATTTT
few,.,TRBJ2-1,TRBV20-1,CSARIEGYNEQFF,TGCAGTGCTAGGATCGAGGGTTACAATGAGCAGTTCTTC
.,TRBD1,TRBJ1-5,TRBV3-1,CASSRQTGHSNQPQHF,TGTGCCAGCAGCCGACAGACAGGGCATAGCAATCAGCCCCAGCATTTT
.,TRBD1,TRBJ1-6,TRBV6-2/TRBV6-3,CASDRGGLRNSPLHF,TGTGCCAGCGACAGGGGCGGTCTGCGGAATTCACCCCTCCACTTT
.,.,TRBJ2-7,TRBV4-1,CASSQETRETYEQYF,TGCGCCAGCAGCCAAGAGACTAGAGAAACCTACGAGCAGTACTTC
.,TRBD2,TRBJ2-5,TRBV20-1,CSATKLAGAGETQYF,TGCAGTGCCACAAAATTAGCGGGAGCGGGGGAGACCCAGTACTTC
.,TRBD2,TRBJ2-7,TRBV5-1,CASSRTSGYYEQYF,TGCGCCAGCAGCCGGACTAGCGGGTACTACGAGCAGTACTTC
.,TRBD2,TRBJ2-1,TRBV12-3/TRBV12-4,CASIPGGSGTYNEQFF,TGTGCCAGCATTCCCGGTGGTAGCGGGACCTACAATGAGCAGTTCTTC
few,.,TRBJ1-1,TRBV12-3/TRBV12-4,CASSPDLQAFF,TGTGCCAGCAGCCCAGACTTGCAAGCTTTCTTT
.,TRBD2,TRBJ2-7,TRBV6-5,CASSYMLAGVTYEQYF,TGTGCCAGCAGTTACATGCTAGCGGGAGTAACCTACGAGCAGTACTTC
few,TRBD2,TRBJ2-1,TRBV20-1,CSAEREGRYNEQFF,TGCAGTGCCGAGCGGGAGGGCCGTTACAATGAGCAGTTCTTC
.,TRBD1,TRBJ1-1,TRBV12-3/TRBV12-4,CASRPGQVVDPFF,TGTGCCAGCAGACCAGGACAGGTCGTGGACCCTTTCTTT
.,.,TRBJ2-3,TRBV25-1,CASRRGWSTQYF,TGTGCCAGCAGGAGGGGTTGGAGTACGCAGTATTTT
.,.,TRBJ2-2,TRBV7-9,CASSLPAKGAGTGELFF,TGTGCCAGCAGCTTACCGGCTAAAGGGGCCGGCACCGGGGAGCTGTTTTTT
few,.,TRBJ2-3,TRBV29-1,CSVDRSDTQYF,TGCAGCGTTGACAGATCAGATACGCAGTATTTT
many,TRBD2,TRBJ2-7,TRBV5-1,CASSPGTSDAYEQYF,TGCGCCAGCAGCCCCGGGACTAGCGATGCCTACGAGCAGTACTTC
.,.,TRBJ1-3,TRBV4-3,CASSQEYENPGNTIYF,TGCGCCAGCAGCCAAGAGTACGAGAACCCTGGAAACACCATATATTTT
many,.,TRBJ2-3,TRBV28,CASSGSLGVTDTQYF,TGTGCCAGCAGTGGGTCCCTTGGGGTAACAGATACGCAGTATTTT
.,.,TRBJ2-7,TRBV24-1,CATRRKRSSYEQYF,TGTGCCACCAGACGTAAGCGGAGCTCCTACGAGCAGTACTTC
few,.,TRBJ2-7,TRBV10-3,CAISEDNYEQYF,TGTGCCATCAGTGAGGACAACTACGAGCAGTACTTC
few,TRBD1,TRBJ1-2,TRBV7-2,CASSSDRSYGYTF,TGTGCCAGCAGCTCGGACAGGAGCTATGGCTACACCTTC
.,.,TRBJ2-3,TRBV27,CASNPIGGADTQYF,TGTGCCAGCAACCCGATCGGGGGCGCAGATACGCAGTATTTT
.,TRBD1,TRBJ2-1,TRBV20-1,CSAPGQSHNEQFF,TGCAGTGCGCCGGGACAGTCTCACAATGAGCAGTTCTTC
.,TRBD1,TRBJ1-6,TRBV7-2,CASSLGGAGGSPLHF,TGTGCCAGCAGCTTAGGAGGTGCAGGGGGCTCACCCCTCCACTTT
few,TRBD2,TRBJ2-1,TRBV28,CASSPGLASNEQFF,TGTGCCAGCAGTCCGGGACTAGCATCCAATGAGCAGTTCTTC
.,TRBD2,TRBJ2-1,TRBV20-1,CSARSGSYNEQFF,TGCAGTGCTAGGAGCGGGAGCTACAATGAGCAGTTCTTC
few,TRBD2,TRBJ2-3,TRBV4-2,CASSHAGLADTDTQYF,TGTGCCAGCAGCCATGCCGGACTAGCGGACACAGATACGCAGTATTTT
.,TRBD1,TRBJ2-5,TRBV5-6,CASSKLGTGQRRTQYF,TGTGCCAGCAGCAAATTAGGGACAGGGCAGAGGCGGACCCAGTACTTC
.,TRBD2,TRBJ2-7,TRBV5-1,CASSGGTSGSYEQYF,TGCGCCAGCAGCGGCGGGACTAGCGGTTCCTACGAGCAGTACTTC
.,TRBD1,TRBJ1-2,TRBV7-2,CASSLAAGGNGYGYTF,TGTGCCAGCAGCTTAGCGGCAGGGGGCAACGGCTATGGCTACACCTTC
.,TRBD1,TRBJ1-2,TRBV6-5,CASRTKPGQDKYGYTF,TGTGCCAGCAGAACCAAACCGGGACAGGATAAGTATGGCTACACCTTC
.,.,TRBJ2-7,TRBV27,CASSLSATYAYEQYF,TGTGCCAGCAGTTTATCGGCCACCTACGCATACGAGCAGTACTTC
few,.,TRBJ2-2,TRBV6-6,CASSTSHGELFF,TGTGCCAGCAGCACTAGTCACGGGGAGCTGTTTTTT